The clone carrying this TCR beta chain has a handful of counts. Original data processing: The assay estimated nucleated cells by amplifying reference gene primers. The table came from immunoSEQ multiplex PCR; TCRdb's copy has only in-frame clones and leaves some out. V, J and clone size were drawn from that table, and D and trimming were deduced from the DNA. This sample has around 42,000 clones, with more than 75% found just once. This specimen belongs to a study of blood T cell repertoires in COVID-19. On the study more broadly: The United States, Italy and Spain supplied acute and convalescent COVID-19 samples. T cells, B-cell-depleted T cells, or PBMCs supplied cDNA or gDNA.

The CDR3 runs to 14 residues. Germline V gives CDR1 MGHDK, CDR2 SYGVNS. The germline V and J ends were trimmed by 2 bases and 3 bases, with 8 bases remaining between them. The sequence came from a human donor in a cohort sampled during active COVID-19. Sample: peripheral blood. The rearrangement links TRBV25-1 to TRBJ1-3; tentatively, D is TRBD1 (6 bases). This CDR3 reads CASSEDRFGNTIYF. In DNA, the CDR3 is TGTGCCAGCAGTGAAGACAGGTTTGGAAACACCATATATTTT. Variable domain in full (rest from reference TRBV25-1 and TRBJ1-3): EADIYQTPRYLVIGTGKKITLECSQTMGHDKMYWYQQDPGMELHLIHYSYGVNSTEKGDLSSESTVSRIRTEHFPLTLESARPSHTSQYLCASSEDRFGNTIYFGEGSWLTVV.